The subject of this entry is one TCR beta chain. This specimen belongs to a study of blood T cell repertoires in COVID-19. Turning to the study itself: Whether acute or convalescent, the COVID-19 samples came from the United States, Italy and Spain.

Using immunoSEQ multiplex PCR, the repertoire was profiled, and TCRdb retains in-frame clones only, with some absent. The repertoire has about 250,000 clones, roughly 81% of them found once; the top ten carry under 4.5%. Germline CDR1 reads LGHDT; CDR2 reads YNNKEL (reference sequence). V trimming: 4 bases; J trimming: 8 bases; junction bases outside the gene matches: 6. The CDR3 contains 13 residues. Sequencing was performed on peripheral blood. This clonotype was obtained from a man aged 50-60 years with acute or convalescent COVID-19. This chain links TRBV3-1 (or the pseudogene TRBV3-2) with TRBJ1-2; TRBD1 matches 8 bases. CDR3 nucleotide sequence: TGTGCCAGCAGCCGCGGACAGGGATGGGGCTACACCTTC. This codes for CASSRGQGWGYTF.